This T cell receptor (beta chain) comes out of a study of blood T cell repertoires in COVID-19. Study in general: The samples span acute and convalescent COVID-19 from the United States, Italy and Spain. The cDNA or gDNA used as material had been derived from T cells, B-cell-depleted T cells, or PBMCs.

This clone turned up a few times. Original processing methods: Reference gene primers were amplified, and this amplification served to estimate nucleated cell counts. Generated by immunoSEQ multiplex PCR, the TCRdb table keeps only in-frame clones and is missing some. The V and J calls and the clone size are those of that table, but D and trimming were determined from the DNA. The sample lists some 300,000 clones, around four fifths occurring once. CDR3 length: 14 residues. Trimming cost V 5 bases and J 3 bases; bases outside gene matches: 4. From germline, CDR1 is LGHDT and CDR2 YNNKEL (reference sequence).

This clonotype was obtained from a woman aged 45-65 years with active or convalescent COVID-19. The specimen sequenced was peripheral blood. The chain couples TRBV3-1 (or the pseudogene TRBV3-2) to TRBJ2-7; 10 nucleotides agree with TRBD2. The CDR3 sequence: CASSGRTSGYEQYF. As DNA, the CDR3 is TGTGCCAGCAGCGGTCGGACTAGCGGCTACGAGCAGTACTTC.